This T cell receptor (beta chain) is drawn from a study of PD-1 blockade in classical Hodgkin lymphoma. Findings of the study overall: Whatever underlies the repertoire differences (possibly disease activity or prior therapy) remains undefined. Newly diagnosed patients were said to have less baseline TCR diversity than healthy donors did.

Data came from immunoSEQ multiplex PCR; TCRdb stores just in-frame clones and leaves some out. The sample holds around 25,000 clones, 94% seen once. The time point here: newly diagnosed, previously untreated cHL patient sample. PBMCs from untreated, newly diagnosed classical Hodgkin lymphoma were comparison samples. In the case of this clone: Its antigen is undetermined.

The CDR3 is 15 amino acids. J was trimmed by 5 bases and V by 6 bases; bases with no gene match: 8. Per the germline V gene, CDR1 is WNHNN and CDR2 is SYGVQD (reference sequence). This clonotype was sampled from a human donor with classical Hodgkin lymphoma. The rearrangement links TRBV10-1 to TRBJ2-3, with TRBD1 matching 10 bases. The sample taken for sequencing was peripheral blood mononuclear cells (PBMCs). The CDR3 loop reads CASSKRDRGLDTQYF. CDR3 DNA sequence: TGCGCCAGCAGCAAAAGAGACAGGGGGCTAGATACGCAGTATTTT.